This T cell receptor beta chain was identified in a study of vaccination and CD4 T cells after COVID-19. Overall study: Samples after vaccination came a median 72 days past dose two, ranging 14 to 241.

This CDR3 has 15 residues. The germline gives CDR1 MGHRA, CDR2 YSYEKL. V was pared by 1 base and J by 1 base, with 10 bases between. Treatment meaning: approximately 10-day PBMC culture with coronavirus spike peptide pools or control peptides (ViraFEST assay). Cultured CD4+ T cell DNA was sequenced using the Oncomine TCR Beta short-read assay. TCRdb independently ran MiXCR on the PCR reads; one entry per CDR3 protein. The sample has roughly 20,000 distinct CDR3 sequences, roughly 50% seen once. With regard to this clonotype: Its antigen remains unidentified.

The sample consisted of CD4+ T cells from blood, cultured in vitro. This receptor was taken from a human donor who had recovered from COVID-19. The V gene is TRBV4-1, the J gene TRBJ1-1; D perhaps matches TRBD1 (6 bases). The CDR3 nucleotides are TGCGCCAGCAGCCAAGTCTGGACAGCGAACACTGAAGCTTTCTTT. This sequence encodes CASSQVWTANTEAFF.